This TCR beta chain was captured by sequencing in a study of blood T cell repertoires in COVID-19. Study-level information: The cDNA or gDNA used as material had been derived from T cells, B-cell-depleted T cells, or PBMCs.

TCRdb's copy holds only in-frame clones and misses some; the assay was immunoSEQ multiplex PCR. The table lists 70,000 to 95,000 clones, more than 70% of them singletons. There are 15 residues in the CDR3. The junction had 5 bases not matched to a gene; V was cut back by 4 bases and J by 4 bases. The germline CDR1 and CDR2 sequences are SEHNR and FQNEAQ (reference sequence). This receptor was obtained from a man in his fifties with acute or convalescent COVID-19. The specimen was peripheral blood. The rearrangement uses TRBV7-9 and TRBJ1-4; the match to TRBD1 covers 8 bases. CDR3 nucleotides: TGTGCCAGCAGCTCCAACAGGGGGTATAATGAAAAACTGTTTTTT. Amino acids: CASSSNRGYNEKLFF.